This T cell receptor (beta chain) was identified in a study of blood T cells in healthy people across ages. In germline, CDR1 is DFQATT, CDR2 SNEGSKA (reference sequence). This CDR3 is 18 amino acids long. The V and J ends lost 1 base and 4 bases, in that order; junction bases with no gene match: 13. Total RNA, at least 5 micrograms per sample, was extracted from PBMCs. Sample-barcoded 5' priming and a J-beta primer mix drove a second PCR of about 7 to 12 cycles. TCRdb independently ran MiXCR on the 5' RACE reads; one entry per CDR3 protein. The table records around 1,900,000 distinct CDR3 sequences, about two fifths of them present only once.

The sequence came from a human donor in good health. This chain joins TRBV20-1 and TRBJ2-1; 10 bases are a match to TRBD2. The sequenced material came from blood. CDR3 protein: CSARGGLAESTDYNEQFF. CDR3 coding DNA: TGCAGTGCTAGAGGCGGACTAGCGGAGTCTACTGATTACAATGAGCAGTTCTTC.